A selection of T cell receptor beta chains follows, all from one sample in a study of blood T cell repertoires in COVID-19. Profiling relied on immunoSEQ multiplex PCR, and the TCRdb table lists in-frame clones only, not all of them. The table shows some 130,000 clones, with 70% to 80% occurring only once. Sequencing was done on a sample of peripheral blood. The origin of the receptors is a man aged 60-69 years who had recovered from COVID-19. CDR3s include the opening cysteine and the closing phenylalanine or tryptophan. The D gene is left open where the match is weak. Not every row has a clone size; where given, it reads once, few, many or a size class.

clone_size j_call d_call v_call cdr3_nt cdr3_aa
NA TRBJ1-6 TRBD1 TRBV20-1 TGCAGTGCTCGTGCCGGGACAGGTGAAAGCCTCTATAATTCACCCCTCCACTTT CSARAGTGESLYNSPLHF
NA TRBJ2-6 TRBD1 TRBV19 TGTGCCAGTAGTATAGGGACAGGGGCCTACTGCGTCCTGACTTTC CASSIGTGAYCVLTF
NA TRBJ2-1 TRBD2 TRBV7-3 TGTGCCAGCACCATTAGCGGGACGAACAATGAGCAGTTCTTC CASTISGTNNEQFF
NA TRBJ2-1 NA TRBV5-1 TGCGCCAGCCGGCCGGGACTGGTCTATGAGCAGTTCTTC CASRPGLVYEQFF
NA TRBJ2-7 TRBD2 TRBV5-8 TGTGCCAGCAGCCCCTCAGTAGCGGGGGGGCGATCCCAGTACTTC CASSPSVAGGRSQYF
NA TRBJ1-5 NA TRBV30 TGTGCCTGGAGTTCCGGTCTTGCAAATCAGCCCCAGCATTTT CAWSSGLANQPQHF
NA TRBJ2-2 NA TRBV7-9 TGTGCCAGCAGCCTTACTAGAGGGCCCGGGGAGCTGTTTTTT CASSLTRGPGELFF
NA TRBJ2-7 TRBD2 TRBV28 TGTGCCAGCAGTAGTAGCGGGAGGGGTTACGAGCAGTACTTC CASSSSGRGYEQYF
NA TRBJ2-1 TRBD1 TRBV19 TGTGCCAGTAGTATAGATCGGGGGACAGGCTACAATGAGCAGTTCTTC CASSIDRGTGYNEQFF
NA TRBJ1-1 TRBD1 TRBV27 TGTGCCAGCAGTTCGTGGACAGGCCCGAACATTGAAGCTTTCTTT CASSSWTGPNIEAFF
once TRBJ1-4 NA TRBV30 TGTGCCTGGAGTGGCGGGAGGGGAGGACGGAATGAAAAACTGTTTTTT CAWSGGRGGRNEKLFF
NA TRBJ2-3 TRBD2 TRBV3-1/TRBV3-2 TGTGCCAGCAGCCTTTGGACTAGCGGGAGGAGCAGTGATACGCAGTATTTT CASSLWTSGRSSDTQYF
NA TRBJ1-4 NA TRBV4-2 TGTGCCAGCAGCCAAGAACGTGACAGTAATGAAAAACTGTTTTTT CASSQERDSNEKLFF
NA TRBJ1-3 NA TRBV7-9 TGTGCCAGCAGCTTAACTGGGCAGGTCTCTGGAAACACCATATATTTT CASSLTGQVSGNTIYF
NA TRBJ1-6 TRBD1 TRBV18 TGTGCCAGCTCACCACGGGGACAGGGAAATAATTCACCCCTCCACTTT CASSPRGQGNNSPLHF
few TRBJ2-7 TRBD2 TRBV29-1 TGCAGCGTAGGTAGCGGGTTCTACGAGCAGTACTTC CSVGSGFYEQYF
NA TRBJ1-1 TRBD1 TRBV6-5 TGTGCCAGCATAGGAGAATCCCAGGGGGGCACTGAAGCTTTCTTT CASIGESQGGTEAFF
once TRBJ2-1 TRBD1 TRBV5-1 TGCGCCAGCAGCTTTAGGACAGGGAACGACAATGAGCAGTTCTTC CASSFRTGNDNEQFF
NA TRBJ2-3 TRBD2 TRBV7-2 TGTGCCAGCAGCTTAGATGGCGGGAGGGCAGCAGATACGCAGTATTTT CASSLDGGRAADTQYF
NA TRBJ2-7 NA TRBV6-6 TGTGCCAGCAGTTACCAGGGAGGTGACGACGAGCAGTACTTC CASSYQGGDDEQYF
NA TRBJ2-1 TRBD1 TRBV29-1 TGCAGCGTTGAGGGACAGGGGGACGAGCAGTTCTTC CSVEGQGDEQFF
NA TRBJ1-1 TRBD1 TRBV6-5 TGTGCCAGCAGTTACGACAGGGTGAACACTGAAGCTTTCTTT CASSYDRVNTEAFF
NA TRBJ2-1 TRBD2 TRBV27 TGTGCCAGCAGTTTAGAGGCGAGGACTAGCGGGCCCGGGCGGCAGTTCTTC CASSLEARTSGPGRQFF
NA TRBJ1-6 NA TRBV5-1 TGCGCCAGCAGCTCGGAACCGGGTTCTAATTCACCCCTCCACTTT CASSSEPGSNSPLHF